This T cell receptor (beta chain) was observed in a study of identical twins. Unmatched junction bases numbered 5, after V lost 7 bases and J lost 1 base. The V gene's germline CDR1 is SQVTM and CDR2 ANQGSEA. The CDR3 runs to 14 residues. TCRdb ran MiXCR on the 5' RACE reads and lists one entry per CDR3 protein. The sample carries hundreds of thousands of distinct CDR3 sequences, approximately 13% recorded once. Healthy Caucasians supplied all donations. The sample was also reused in another study, on yellow fever vaccine responses in identical twins.

This clonotype was obtained from a woman between 18 and 29 years old in good health. The chain employs TRBV29-1 and TRBJ1-4, with TRBD1 matching 8 bases. The sequenced sample was PBMCs. CDR3 protein: CSGGQGGTNEKLFF. The CDR3 DNA reads as TGCAGCGGCGGACAGGGTGGAACTAATGAAAAACTGTTTTTT.